What follows is one T cell receptor (beta chain) and its context. The antigen remains unidentified. Primed by a sample-barcoded 5' primer and a J-beta primer mix, a second PCR proceeded for roughly 6 to 12 cycles. Each CDR3 protein is one row after TCRdb ran MiXCR on the 5' RACE reads. The data contain about 1,600,000 distinct CDR3 sequences, roughly 45% of them singletons. Total RNA extraction produced at least 5.5 micrograms (per sample) for the study. The sample is drawn from a study of blood T cells in healthy people across ages. Study-level points and caveats: The long-lived group displayed more naive CD4+ cells, plus higher diversity, than the aged donors did. CMV status of donors was unknown, possibly confounding expanded clonotype changes.

This CDR3 region has 20 residues. Germline assignment: CDR1 LNHNV and CDR2 YYDKDF (reference sequence). V gave up 8 bases and J gave up 1 base; unmatched junction bases: 23. V is TRBV15 and J is TRBJ2-7; 10 bases line up with TRBD1. Sequenced: blood. The TCR comes from a young woman in good health. The CDR3 loop is CATETPSGTGESGGSYEQYF. In nucleotides, the CDR3 is TGTGCCACCGAAACTCCTTCCGGGACAGGGGAATCCGGAGGGTCCTACGAGCAGTACTTC.